This TCR beta chain derives from a study of blood T cell repertoires in COVID-19 (dated by TCRdb to 2020 to 2021). For the wider study: Collaborator samples came from the United States, Italy and Spain and covered acute and convalescent phases of COVID-19. The prospective study material was composed of cDNA or gDNA derived from T cells, B-cell-depleted T cells, or PBMCs. Subjects who had been exposed to COVID-19, were actively infected with it, or had recovered from it provided the deeply sampled blood TCRbeta repertoires that made up the dataset. A freely available public database, intended as a resource for researchers studying the immune response to SARS-CoV-2, is where the repertoires were released. The samples were drawn from two sources: the first 160 participants of the ongoing ImmuneRACE study, and 1,254 subjects contributed by 6 global collaborators. Sample metadata almost always included a de-identified subject ID, COVID-19 status, age in years and sex. Where available, HLA class I and class II types were obtained from metadata supplied by the sample provider rather than from assay-based typing.

TCRbeta CDR3 regions were amplified from genomic DNA using the immunoSEQ Assay, a bias-controlled multiplex PCR. Per the original workflow: Nucleated cell counts per sample were estimated from amplification of reference gene primers within the assay. To quantify the absolute abundance of each unique TCRbeta CDR3 rearrangement, sequence reads were collapsed and filtered. Productive Simpson clonality was computed per sample as the square root of Simpson's diversity index over productive rearrangements. The clones in this table, taken by TCRdb from immuneACCESS, are in-frame only. Not every clone is retained; where verified, under half of the shortfall comes from an unresolved V gene, and the cause of the rest is unknown. V and J calls and clone size come straight from that table; D and trimming were deduced from the DNA. The sample includes 170,000 or so clones, with about 75% observed a single time. Of the sample, about 25% falls within the top ten clones.

On the study overall, not on this receptor specifically: The quantity of clinical and demographic metadata differed by source and by participant and was supplied without curation.

Collaborating institutions collected whole blood in K2EDTA tubes following their own protocols. Collaborator samples were shipped for TCRbeta analysis as frozen whole blood, isolated PBMCs, or DNA extracted from either sample type. Of note for this clone: No cognate antigen has been identified for it. No base quality values were provided; no much bigger clone lies one nucleotide off.

V loses 2 bases, J loses 7 bases, and the germline ends lie 17 bases apart. From cysteine to phenylalanine, the CDR3 is 16 amino acids long. The entry retains the CDR3 DNA only, 48 bases that are in frame from base 1. According to the germline V gene, CDR1 reads SGHDN and CDR2 reads FVKESK. Sequenced input: peripheral blood. The receptor was isolated from a woman between 65 and 79 years old with acute or convalescent COVID-19. The sequence joins TRBV14 to TRBJ2-2; the D gene assignment is ambiguous. In nucleotide form, the sequence is TGTGCCAGCAGCCAATTCCTAGGTCTTTTCGGCGGGGAGCTGTTTTTT. It is translated as CASSQFLGLFGGELFF.